Here is one TCR beta chain with its context. Its antigen is not identified. Time point reported: newly diagnosed GD, antithyroid drugs for less than 3 months. Extracted RNA from PBMCs served as the source of the TCR library. The source of the sample is a study of regulatory T cells in long-lasting Graves disease. Broader study findings: When disease was persistent, TRBV28, TRBJ1-2 and TRBJ2-5 were the favored segments.

V was clipped by 5 bases and J by 13 bases, with 15 bases between them. The V gene's germline CDR1 is MNHNS and CDR2 SASEGT. This CDR3 has 12 amino acids. In building TCR beta libraries, iRepertoire HTBI primers were used together with Arm-PCR of CDR3 regions. One entry per CDR3 protein, called by TCRdb with MiXCR from the multiplex PCR reads. Here the sample spans 380,000 or so distinct CDR3 sequences, around 15% being singletons. Another study also made use of these data, one on T cells in Graves' hyperthyroidism and ophthalmopathy. That source adds: Exclusion of patients followed from uncontrolled infection, other autoimmune disease, pregnancy or lactation.

V and J are TRBV6-1 and TRBJ2-1; a possible D gene is TRBD2 (5 bases). The sequenced sample was peripheral blood mononuclear cells (PBMCs), obtained at new diagnosis, from a patient treated with antithyroid drugs. This TCR derives from a young woman with Graves disease. CDR3 nucleotides: TGTGCCAGCAGTCACGAGACCGGGGTACAGTTCTTC. The encoded protein is CASSHETGVQFF.